These 32 T cell receptor beta chains came from one sample sequenced in a study of T cell responses to AZD1222 COVID-19 vaccine (dated by TCRdb to the early 2020s). The library was made by the immunoSEQ multiplex PCR assay. Drawn from immuneACCESS, this table holds only the in-frame rearrangements with V and J called that TCRdb kept. Clones are partly lost; checked studies trace under half to an unresolved V gene and leave the rest unexplained. The sample table records approximately 80,000 clones; approximately 85% of these occur just once. Jointly, the top ten make up 10% of the sample. The intended sense of this specimen's time point label: about 28 days (+/-7) after the second vaccine dose. Material: peripheral blood, obtained 28 days after the second AZD1222 dose. These receptor sequences come from an adult who received the AZD1222 COVID-19 vaccine.

CDR3 sequence reads: CASSLKSSGSGYFGYTF. The CDR3 DNA reads TGTGCCAGCAGTTTAAAGTCCTCGGGAAGCGGATATTTTGGCTACACCTTC. This chain links TRBV27 with TRBJ1-2, with unresolved D. This CDR3 is built from 17 residues. CDR1 is MNHEY and CDR2 is SMNVEV in the germline V gene (reference sequence). V was shortened by 2 bases and J by 7 bases, with 23 bases between the two germline ends.

The rearrangement joins TRBV30 to TRBJ1-4; D not certain. The length of the CDR3 is 11 residues. V lost 3 bases to trimming and J lost 4 bases, with 3 bases between them. CDR1 and CDR2 (germline): GTSNPN, SVGIG (reference sequence). CDR3 amino acids: CAWRGNEKLFF. The CDR3 DNA reads TGTGCCTGGAGAGGTAATGAAAAACTGTTTTTT.

This chain uses TRBV7-9 with TRBJ2-2; D is uncertain. Germline lookup yields CDR1 SEHNR and CDR2 FQNEAQ (reference sequence). Trimming pared 5 bases from V and 8 bases from J, leaving 15 bases between. The length of the CDR3 is 14 residues. As DNA, the CDR3 is TGTGCCAGCAGCCGATCCGTAGCTGTTGGGGAGCTGTTTTTT. It yields the protein CASSRSVAVGELFF.

This chain's CDR3 is CASSQNYEQYF. In DNA, the CDR3 is TGCGCCAGCAGTCAAAACTACGAGCAGTACTTC. The chain carries TRBV23-1 and TRBJ2-7; D is unclear. TRBV23-1 belongs to the ORF category, with a function that is uncertain. Trimming removed 2 bases at V and 3 bases at J, with 2 bases between. The CDR3 sequence is 11 residues long.

In this sample, this clone turned up once. This chain connects TRBV28 to TRBJ1-5; D gene ambiguous. There are 16 residues in the CDR3. Germline V lookup: CDR1 MDHEN, CDR2 SYDVKM. Trimming took 5 bases from V and 2 from J, leaving 16 bases between them. The CDR3 spells CASSPPQTNRNQPQHF. The CDR3 DNA sequence: TGTGCCAGCAGTCCACCTCAGACTAATCGCAATCAGCCCCAGCATTTT.

This clone was detected only once. The chain has TRBV29-1 and TRBJ2-7; 8 bases are a match to TRBD2. V shed 5 bases and J 1 base; nucleotides not matched to a gene: 7. The CDR3 is 14 residues long. Germline-derived CDR1 and CDR2 are SQVTM and ANQGSEA. This CDR3 is CSVRQRGISYEQYF. The CDR3 DNA is TGCAGCGTTAGACAGCGGGGGATATCCTACGAGCAGTACTTC.

This clone was counted a few times. The gene calls are TRBV28 and TRBJ1-6; D is ambiguous. Trimming shortened V by 6 bases and J by 7 bases, and 19 bases separated the two germline ends. Germline CDR1 MDHEN, CDR2 SYDVKM. CDR3 length equals 16 residues. DNA of the CDR3: TGTGCCAGCAGACCCCTAGACATGTCGCGGAATTCACCCCTCCACTTT. Translation: CASRPLDMSRNSPLHF.

The V and J genes are TRBV12-3 or TRBV12-4 and TRBJ1-4; D not certain. This CDR3 is 11 amino acids long. V gave up 6 bases and J gave up 6 bases, with 5 bases separating them. The CDR3 sequence: CASRSYEKLFF. The CDR3 bases are TGTGCCAGCAGGTCGTATGAAAAACTGTTTTTT.

The gene calls are TRBV4-2 and TRBJ1-1; D gene unclear. V dropped 1 base and J dropped 1 base, with 13 bases sitting between them. Germline-derived CDR1 and CDR2 are LGHNA and YNFKEQ. This CDR3 contains 16 residues. The CDR3 DNA reads as TGTGCCAGCAGCCAAGGGATTGGGTATGGGAACACTGAAGCTTTCTTT. This gives the protein CASSQGIGYGNTEAFF.

This clone appeared a single time. The rearrangement uses TRBV7-3 and TRBJ1-3; no firm D call. V lost 5 bases to trimming and J lost 1 base, with 6 bases between them. The CDR3 loop spans 13 amino acids. The V gene's germline CDR1 is SGHTA and CDR2 FQGTGA. CDR3 DNA: TGTGCCAGCAGCCCGGAATCTGGAAACACCATATATTTT. Translated, it gives CASSPESGNTIYF. Full variable domain (rest looked up from reference TRBV7-3 and TRBJ1-3): GAGVSQTPSNKVTEKGKYVELRCDPISGHTALYWYRQSLGQGPEFLIYFQGTGAADDSGLPNDRFFAVRPEGSVSTLKIQRTERGDSAVYLCASSPESGNTIYFGEGSWLTVV.

This chain joins TRBV3-1 (or the pseudogene TRBV3-2) and TRBJ1-1; no reliable D call. Germline CDR1 and CDR2: LGHDT and YNNKEL (reference sequence). This CDR3 region has 15 residues. V shed 1 base and J shed 4 bases, with 13 bases lying between them. The DNA of the CDR3 is TGTGCCAGCAGCCAAGCCGTAGGATCAGGCACTGAAGCTTTCTTT. This gives the protein CASSQAVGSGTEAFF.

The chain has TRBV10-3 and TRBJ2-2, with D tentatively TRBD1 or TRBD2 (7 bases each). The germline CDR1 and CDR2 sequences are ENHRY and SYGVKD. There are 15 residues in the CDR3. Trimming pared 6 bases from V and 5 bases from J, leaving 16 bases between. The CDR3 loop reads CAIRPGGGATGELFF. In nucleotides, the CDR3 is TGTGCCATCAGGCCAGGGGGGGGAGCTACCGGGGAGCTGTTTTTT.

This chain connects TRBV4-2 to TRBJ1-2; D remains ambiguous. Trimming left V 4 bases short and J 4 bases short, with 13 bases between. The CDR3 has 14 amino acids. Per germline, CDR1 LGHNA and CDR2 YNFKEQ. CDR3 loop: CASSLPEEIYGYTF. DNA for the CDR3: TGTGCCAGCAGCCTCCCGGAAGAGATCTATGGCTACACCTTC.

This clone appeared a single time. This chain connects TRBV5-5 to TRBJ2-2, with 7 bases fitting TRBD1. V trimming: 4 bases; J trimming: 0 bases; junction bases outside the gene matches: 6. Germline V CDR1 and CDR2: SGHKS, YYEKEE (reference sequence). The CDR3 is made up of 16 amino acids. The CDR3 DNA sequence: TGTGCCAGCAGCCGGACCGGGACAGCGAACACCGGGGAGCTGTTTTTT. Its protein is CASSRTGTANTGELFF.

This clone appeared once. The chain employs TRBV2 and TRBJ2-2; 9 bases agree with TRBD2. Germline V CDR1 and CDR2: SNHLY, FYNNEI. The CDR3 consists of 14 residues. Trimming took 8 bases from V and 6 from J; bases not matched to a gene: 7. The CDR3 reads CASCWRGGSGELFF. Here the CDR3 DNA reads TGTGCCAGCTGTTGGCGGGGGGGCTCCGGGGAGCTGTTTTTT.

The V gene is TRBV6-5, the J gene TRBJ2-1, with 10 positions matching TRBD2. The CDR3 runs 15 residues. The germline gives CDR1 MNHEY, CDR2 SVGAGI. Unmatched junction bases numbered 12, after V lost 6 bases and J lost 10 bases. CDR3 residues: CASRTAAGGRREQFF. The CDR3, as DNA: TGTGCCAGCAGAACCGCAGCGGGGGGGCGACGGGAGCAGTTCTTC.

The chain is built from TRBV6-5 and TRBJ1-2; a weak D match, TRBD1 (5 bases). Germline V lookup: CDR1 MNHEY, CDR2 SVGAGI. The CDR3 consists of 13 residues. Here the CDR3 DNA reads TGTGGGTCCAGAGGGGCGCTCAGCTATGGCTACACCTTC. Protein product: CGSRGALSYGYTF.

This clone was recorded a few times. The rearrangement joins TRBV10-3 to TRBJ2-5; a possible D gene is TRBD1 (6 bases). Germline V lookup: CDR1 ENHRY, CDR2 SYGVKD. There are 15 residues in the CDR3. V was trimmed by 4 bases and J by 3 bases, leaving 15 bases between them. The CDR3 protein is CAISGIRGLEETQYF. CDR3 sequence (DNA): TGTGCCATCAGTGGAATCAGGGGTCTTGAAGAGACCCAGTACTTC.

This clone has at least ten counts. The genes are TRBV2 and TRBJ2-1, with TRBD1 matching 10 bases. Unmatched junction bases numbered 8, after V lost 4 bases and J lost 8 bases. CDR1 and CDR2 from the germline V gene are SNHLY and FYNNEI. This CDR3 is built from 15 residues. The CDR3 DNA follows: TGTGCCAGCAGTGCCGGGACAGGGGTCGGCGATGAGCAGTTCTTC. It yields the protein CASSAGTGVGDEQFF.

The CDR3 protein is CASSQSGGADTQYF. Here the CDR3 DNA reads TGTGCCAGCAGCCAGTCAGGGGGGGCAGATACGCAGTATTTT. The V and J genes are TRBV4-2 and TRBJ2-3; D possibly uses TRBD1 or TRBD2 (7 bases each). Per the germline V gene, CDR1 is LGHNA and CDR2 is YNFKEQ. V lost 3 bases, J lost 4 bases, and 11 bases lay in between. This CDR3 region has 14 residues.

The CDR3 is CASSSRLAGGQRSYEQFF. The CDR3 region has the DNA TGTGCCAGCAGCTCCCGACTAGCGGGGGGGCAAAGATCGTACGAGCAGTTCTTC. V gene TRBV7-9 combines with J gene TRBJ2-1; 14 bases fit TRBD2. This CDR3 comprises 18 residues. Germline V gene data show CDR1 as SEHNR and CDR2 as FQNEAQ (reference sequence). After removal of 4 bases from V and 10 bases from J, the junction contained 15 bases not matched to a gene.

This clone was seen once. The chain has TRBV6-5 and TRBJ1-1, with 7 nucleotides matching TRBD1. With 7 bases clipped from V and 4 bases from J, the junction kept 12 bases outside the gene matches. The CDR3 is 15 residues long. The germline V gene encodes CDR1 MNHEY and CDR2 SVGAGI. This CDR3 is CASTLGGGGVTEAFF. CDR3 nucleotides: TGTGCCAGCACCTTGGGAGGGGGCGGAGTCACTGAAGCTTTCTTT.

Written as DNA, the CDR3 is TGTGCCAGCCGACCCGACTATGGCTACACCTTC. Its translation: CASRPDYGYTF. The chain uses TRBV2 and TRBJ1-2; D is ambiguous. V lost 8 bases, J lost 3 bases, and 7 bases lay in between. CDR3 size: 11 residues. CDR1 and CDR2 from the germline V gene are SNHLY and FYNNEI.

The CDR3 sequence: CASSITHTDTQYF. DNA of the CDR3: TGTGCCAGTAGTATAACCCACACAGATACGCAGTATTTT. The chain uses TRBV19 and TRBJ2-3; D is undetermined. The V gene lost 2 bases and the J gene lost 2 bases, with 5 bases spanning the gap. The CDR3 runs 13 residues. Germline CDR1 and CDR2: LNHDA and SQIVND (reference sequence).

The chain recombines TRBV5-5 with TRBJ2-1; 7 bases line up with TRBD1. Trimming cost V 5 bases and J 0 bases; bases outside gene matches: 5. Germline V gene data show CDR1 as SGHKS and CDR2 as YYEKEE (reference sequence). The CDR3 runs 15 residues. CDR3 nucleotide sequence: TGTGCCAGCAGTCGTCCAGGGGGCTCCTACAATGAGCAGTTCTTC. Translation: CASSRPGGSYNEQFF. The full variable domain, in which reference TRBV5-5 and TRBJ2-1 provide the parts outside the CDR3, is DAGVTQSPTHLIKTRGQQVTLRCSPISGHKSVSWYQQVLGQGPQFIFQYYEKEERGRGNFPDRFSARQFPNYSSELNVNALLLGDSALYLCASSRPGGSYNEQFFGPGTRLTVL.

A few counts support this clone. The chain employs TRBV15 and TRBJ2-1; D ambiguous. The CDR3 extends over 15 amino acids. Germline V lookup: CDR1 LNHNV, CDR2 YYDKDF (reference sequence). The V and J ends lost 2 bases and 2 bases respectively, with 10 bases between them. CDR3 nucleotide sequence: TGTGCCACCAGCAGACACGACGGTCCCTACAATGAGCAGTTCTTC. Encoded protein: CATSRHDGPYNEQFF.

The chain has TRBV27 and TRBJ1-1, with a tentative D call TRBD1 (5 bases). The V end lost 3 bases, the J end lost 1 base, and 12 bases lay between the germline ends. The CDR3 is made up of 15 amino acids. The germline V gene encodes CDR1 MNHEY and CDR2 SMNVEV (reference sequence). As DNA, the CDR3 is TGTGCCAGCAGTTTTATAGGACAAGCGAACACTGAAGCTTTCTTT. Protein sequence: CASSFIGQANTEAFF.

The genes are TRBV28 and TRBJ2-5, with 7 positions matching TRBD2. CDR3 size: 15 residues. CDR1 is MDHEN and CDR2 is SYDVKM in the germline V gene. V was pared by 7 bases and J by 6 bases, with 14 bases of the junction left unmatched. The CDR3 nucleotides are TGTGCCAGCATAGCTAGCGGAGTACTTCGGAAGACCCAGTACTTC. It is translated as CASIASGVLRKTQYF.

The chain joins TRBV2 to TRBJ2-1, with D possibly matching TRBD2 (5 bases). From germline, CDR1 is SNHLY and CDR2 FYNNEI. The ends were cut back, 0 bases at V and 12 bases at J, with 9 bases in the middle. The CDR3 extends over 12 amino acids. The CDR3 DNA sequence: TGTGCCAGCAGTGAAGCCGGGGTGGGGCAGTTCTTC. It yields the protein CASSEAGVGQFF.

The chain combines TRBV16 with TRBJ1-6; no definite D call. The CDR3 runs 14 residues. With 3 bases removed from V and 7 bases from J, the gap between germline ends came to 10 bases. Germline lookup yields CDR1 KGHSY and CDR2 FQNENV. The CDR3 spells CASSHARRNSPLHF. The CDR3 DNA is TGTGCCAGCAGCCACGCACGAAGAAATTCACCCCTCCACTTT.

This chain joins TRBV28 and TRBJ1-1; 7 bases are shared with TRBD1. This CDR3 contains 16 residues. J was trimmed by 6 bases and V by 7 bases; bases with no gene match: 17. CDR1 is MDHEN and CDR2 is SYDVKM in the germline V gene. The CDR3 loop reads CASTTSIRTGLPEAFF. In DNA form, the CDR3 reads TGTGCCAGCACAACCTCTATAAGGACAGGCCTACCTGAAGCTTTCTTT.

The chain joins TRBV10-3 to TRBJ1-4; D remains unclear. Germline V lookup: CDR1 ENHRY, CDR2 SYGVKD. V was trimmed by 3 bases and J by 4 bases, leaving 9 bases between them. This CDR3 has 14 residues. The CDR3 DNA reads as TGTGCCATCAGTGACGGCAGGATTAATGAAAAACTGTTTTTT. Amino acids: CAISDGRINEKLFF.